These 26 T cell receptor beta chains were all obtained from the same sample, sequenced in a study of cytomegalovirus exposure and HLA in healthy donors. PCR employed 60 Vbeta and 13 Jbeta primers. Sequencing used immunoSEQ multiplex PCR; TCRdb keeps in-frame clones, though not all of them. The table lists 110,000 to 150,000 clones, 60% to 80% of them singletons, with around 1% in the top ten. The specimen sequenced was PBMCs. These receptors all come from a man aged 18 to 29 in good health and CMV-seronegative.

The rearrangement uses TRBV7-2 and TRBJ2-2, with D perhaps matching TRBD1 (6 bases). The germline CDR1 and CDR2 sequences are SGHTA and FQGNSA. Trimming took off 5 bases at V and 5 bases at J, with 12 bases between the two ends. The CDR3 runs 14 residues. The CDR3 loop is CASSPYRVTGELFF. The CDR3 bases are TGTGCCAGCAGCCCTTACAGGGTAACCGGGGAGCTGTTTTTT. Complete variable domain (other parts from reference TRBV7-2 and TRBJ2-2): GAGVSQSPSNKVTEKGKDVELRCDPISGHTALYWYRQSLGQGLEFLIYFQGNSAPDKSGLPSDRFSAERTGGSVSTLTIQRTQQEDSAVYLCASSPYRVTGELFFGEGSRLTVL.

CDR3 amino acids: CASSFRGTGGPMNTEAFF. CDR3 sequence (DNA): TGTGCCAGCAGCTTTCGAGGGACAGGGGGACCCATGAACACTGAAGCTTTCTTT. The rearrangement joins TRBV11-2 to TRBJ1-1; TRBD1 matches at 11 bases. This CDR3 has 18 residues. Germline V gene data show CDR1 as SGHAT and CDR2 as FQNNGV. Trimming at V came to 3 bases and at J to 0 bases, leaving 9 bases not matched to a gene.

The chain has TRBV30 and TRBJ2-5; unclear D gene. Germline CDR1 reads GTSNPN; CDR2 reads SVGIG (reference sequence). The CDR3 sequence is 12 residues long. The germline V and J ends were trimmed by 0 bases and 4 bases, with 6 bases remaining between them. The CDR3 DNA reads TGTGCCTGGAGTGTAACGGGAGAGACCCAGTACTTC. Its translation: CAWSVTGETQYF.

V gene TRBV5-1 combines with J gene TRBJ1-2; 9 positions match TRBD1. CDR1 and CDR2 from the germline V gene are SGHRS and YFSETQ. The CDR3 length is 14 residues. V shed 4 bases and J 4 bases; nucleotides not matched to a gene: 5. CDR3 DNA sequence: TGCGCCAGCAGCCCGGACAGGGGAGGCTATGGCTACACCTTC. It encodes CASSPDRGGYGYTF.

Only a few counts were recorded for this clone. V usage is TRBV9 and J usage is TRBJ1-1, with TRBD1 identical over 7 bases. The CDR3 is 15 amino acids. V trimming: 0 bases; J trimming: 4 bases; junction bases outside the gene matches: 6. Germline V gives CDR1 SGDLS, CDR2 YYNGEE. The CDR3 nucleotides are TGTGCCAGCAGCGTAGAGGGGGCGCTAGGCACTGAAGCTTTCTTT. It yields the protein CASSVEGALGTEAFF.

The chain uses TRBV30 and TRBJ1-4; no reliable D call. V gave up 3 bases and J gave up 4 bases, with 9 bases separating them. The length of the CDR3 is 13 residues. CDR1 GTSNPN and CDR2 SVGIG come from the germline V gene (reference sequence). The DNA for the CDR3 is TGTGCCTGGAGCCGTGGCCTTAATGAAAAACTGTTTTTT. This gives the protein CAWSRGLNEKLFF.

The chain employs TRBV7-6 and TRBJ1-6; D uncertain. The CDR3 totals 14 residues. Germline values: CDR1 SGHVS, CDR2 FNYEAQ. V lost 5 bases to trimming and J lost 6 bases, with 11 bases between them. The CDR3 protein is CASSPQALNSPLHF. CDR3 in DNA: TGTGCCAGCAGCCCGCAGGCACTTAATTCACCCCTCCACTTT.

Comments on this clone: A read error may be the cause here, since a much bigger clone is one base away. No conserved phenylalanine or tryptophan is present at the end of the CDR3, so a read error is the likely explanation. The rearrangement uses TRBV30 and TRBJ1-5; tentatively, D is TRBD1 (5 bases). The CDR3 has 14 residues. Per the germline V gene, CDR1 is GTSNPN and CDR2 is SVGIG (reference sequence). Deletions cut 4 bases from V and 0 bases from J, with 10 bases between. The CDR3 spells CAWTPGLSNQPQHL. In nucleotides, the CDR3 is TGTGCCTGGACCCCAGGGCTTAGCAATCAGCCCCAGCATCTT.

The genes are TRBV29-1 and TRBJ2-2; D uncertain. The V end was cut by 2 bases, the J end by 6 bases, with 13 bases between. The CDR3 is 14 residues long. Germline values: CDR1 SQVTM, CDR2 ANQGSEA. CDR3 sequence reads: CSVETSMGAGELFF. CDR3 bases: TGCAGCGTTGAAACCTCGATGGGCGCCGGGGAGCTGTTTTTT.

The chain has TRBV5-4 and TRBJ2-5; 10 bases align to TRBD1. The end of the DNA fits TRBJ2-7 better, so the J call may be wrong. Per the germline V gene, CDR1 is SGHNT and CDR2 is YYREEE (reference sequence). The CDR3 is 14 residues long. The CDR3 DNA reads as TGTGCCAGCAGCATCGGGACAGGGGTCTACGAGCAGTACTTC. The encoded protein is CASSIGTGVYEQYF.

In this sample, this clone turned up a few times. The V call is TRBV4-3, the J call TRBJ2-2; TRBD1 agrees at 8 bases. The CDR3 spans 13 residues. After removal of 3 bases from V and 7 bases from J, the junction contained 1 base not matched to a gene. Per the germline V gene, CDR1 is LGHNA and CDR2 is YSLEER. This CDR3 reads CASSHRGRGELFF. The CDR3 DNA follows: TGCGCCAGCAGCCACAGGGGGCGCGGGGAGCTGTTTTTT.

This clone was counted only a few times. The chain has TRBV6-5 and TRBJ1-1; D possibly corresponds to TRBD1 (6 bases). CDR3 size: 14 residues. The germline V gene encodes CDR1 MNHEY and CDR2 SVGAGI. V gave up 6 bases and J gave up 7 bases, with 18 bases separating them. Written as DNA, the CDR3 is TGTGCCAGCAGGGCATCACAGGGAATAGGTGAAGCTTTCTTT. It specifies CASRASQGIGEAFF.

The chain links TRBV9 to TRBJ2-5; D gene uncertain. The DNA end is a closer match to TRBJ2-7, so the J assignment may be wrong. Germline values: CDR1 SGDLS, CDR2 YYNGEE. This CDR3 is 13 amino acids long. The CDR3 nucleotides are TGTGCCAGCAGCGTACGTATTACCTACGAGCAGTACTTC. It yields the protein CASSVRITYEQYF.

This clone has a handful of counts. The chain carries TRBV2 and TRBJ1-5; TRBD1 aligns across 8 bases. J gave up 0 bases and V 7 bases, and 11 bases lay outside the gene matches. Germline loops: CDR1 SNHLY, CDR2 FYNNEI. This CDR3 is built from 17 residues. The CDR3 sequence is CASKPGQVFYSNQPQHF. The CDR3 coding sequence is TGTGCCAGCAAGCCGGGACAGGTATTTTATAGCAATCAGCCCCAGCATTTT.

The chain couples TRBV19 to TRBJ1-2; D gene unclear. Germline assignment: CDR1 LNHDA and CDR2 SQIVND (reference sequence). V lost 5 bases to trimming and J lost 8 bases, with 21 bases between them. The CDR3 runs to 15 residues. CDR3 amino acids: CASSATGMFSGGYTF. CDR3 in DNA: TGTGCCAGTAGTGCAACGGGGATGTTTTCCGGCGGCTACACCTTC.

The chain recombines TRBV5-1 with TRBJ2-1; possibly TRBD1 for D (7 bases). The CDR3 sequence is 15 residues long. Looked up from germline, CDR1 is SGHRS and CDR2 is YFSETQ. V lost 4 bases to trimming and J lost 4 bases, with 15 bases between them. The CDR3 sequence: CASSAPGGRYNEQFF. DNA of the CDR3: TGCGCCAGCAGCGCCCCAGGGGGGCGATACAATGAGCAGTTCTTC. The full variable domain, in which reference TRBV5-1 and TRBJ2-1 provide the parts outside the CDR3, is KAGVTQTPRYLIKTRGQQVTLSCSPISGHRSVSWYQQTPGQGLQFLFEYFSETQRNKGNFPGRFSGRQFSNSRSEMNVSTLELGDSALYLCASSAPGGRYNEQFFGPGTRLTVL.

Here the CDR3 DNA reads TGCGCCAGCAGCCAAGATCGATCGGGGATGTCCTACGAGCAGTACTTC. Translating it yields CASSQDRSGMSYEQYF. The chain joins TRBV4-3 to TRBJ2-5, with a possible D match to TRBD2 (5 bases). The tail of the sequence fits TRBJ2-7 better, so the J call may be wrong. From germline, CDR1 is LGHNA and CDR2 YSLEER. The CDR3 totals 16 residues.

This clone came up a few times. In DNA, the CDR3 is TGCGCCAGCAGCTTGGGGACACCCGGGGGGGAAAAACTGTTTTTT. This gives the protein CASSLGTPGGEKLFF. The chain joins TRBV5-1 to TRBJ1-4, with D maybe TRBD1 (5 bases). V was clipped by 0 bases and J by 8 bases, with 14 bases between them. The CDR3 spans 15 residues. The germline V gene has CDR1 SGHRS and CDR2 YFSETQ.

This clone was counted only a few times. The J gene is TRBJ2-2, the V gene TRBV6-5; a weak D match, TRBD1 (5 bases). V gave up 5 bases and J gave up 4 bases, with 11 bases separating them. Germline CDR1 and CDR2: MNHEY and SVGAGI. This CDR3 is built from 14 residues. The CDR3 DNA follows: TGTGCCAGCAGTCCCGGACACCTCACCGGGGAGCTGTTTTTT. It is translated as CASSPGHLTGELFF.

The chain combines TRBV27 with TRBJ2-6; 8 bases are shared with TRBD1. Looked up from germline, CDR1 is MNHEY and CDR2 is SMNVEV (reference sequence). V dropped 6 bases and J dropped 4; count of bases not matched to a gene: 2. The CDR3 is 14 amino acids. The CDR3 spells CASRTGAGANVLTF. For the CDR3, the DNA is TGTGCCAGCAGGACAGGGGCCGGGGCCAACGTCCTGACTTTC.

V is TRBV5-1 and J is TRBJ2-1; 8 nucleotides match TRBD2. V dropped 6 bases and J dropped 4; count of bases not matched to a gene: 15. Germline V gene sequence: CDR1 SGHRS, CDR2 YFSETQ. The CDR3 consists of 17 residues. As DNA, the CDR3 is TGCGCCAGCACCCCCGGGGGGGCCCACGCACGTTACAATGAGCAGTTCTTC. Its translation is CASTPGGAHARYNEQFF.

CDR3 sequence: CASSTGTVSTDTQYF. The CDR3 nucleotides are TGTGCCAGCAGCACCGGGACAGTTAGCACAGATACGCAGTATTTT. V and J are TRBV9 and TRBJ2-3; 7 bases line up with TRBD1. Germline trimming cut 4 bases from V and 0 bases from J; bases unmatched to any gene: 5. Per the germline V gene, CDR1 is SGDLS and CDR2 is YYNGEE. This CDR3 is built from 15 residues. The whole variable domain, filled in from reference TRBV9 and TRBJ2-3, reads DSGVTQTPKHLITATGQRVTLRCSPRSGDLSVYWYQQSLDQGLQFLIQYYNGEERAKGNILERFSAQQFPDLHSELNLSSLELGDSALYFCASSTGTVSTDTQYFGPGTRLTVL.

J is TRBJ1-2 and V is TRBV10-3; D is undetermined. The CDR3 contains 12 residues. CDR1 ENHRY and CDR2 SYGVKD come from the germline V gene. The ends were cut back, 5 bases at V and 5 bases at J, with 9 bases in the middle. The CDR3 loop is CAISIGGYGYTF. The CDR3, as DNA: TGTGCCATCAGTATAGGCGGATATGGCTACACCTTC.

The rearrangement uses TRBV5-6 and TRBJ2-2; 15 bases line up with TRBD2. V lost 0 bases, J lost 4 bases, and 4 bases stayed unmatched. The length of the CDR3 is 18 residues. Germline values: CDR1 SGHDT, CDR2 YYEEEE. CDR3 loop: CASSLVGLAGGPTGELFF. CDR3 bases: TGTGCCAGCAGCTTGGTGGGACTAGCGGGGGGCCCCACCGGGGAGCTGTTTTTT.

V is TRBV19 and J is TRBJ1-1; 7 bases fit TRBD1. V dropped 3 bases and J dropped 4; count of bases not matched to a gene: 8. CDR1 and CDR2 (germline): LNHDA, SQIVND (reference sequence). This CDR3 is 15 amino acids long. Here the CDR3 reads CASSILRQGGTEAFF. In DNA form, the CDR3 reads TGTGCCAGTAGTATTTTACGGCAGGGGGGCACTGAAGCTTTCTTT.

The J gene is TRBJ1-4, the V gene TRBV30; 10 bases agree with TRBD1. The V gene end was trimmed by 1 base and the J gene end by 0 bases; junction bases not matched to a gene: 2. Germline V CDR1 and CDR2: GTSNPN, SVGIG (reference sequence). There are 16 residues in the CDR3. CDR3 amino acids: CAWSGGQGATNEKLFF. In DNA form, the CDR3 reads TGTGCCTGGAGTGGAGGACAGGGGGCAACTAATGAAAAACTGTTTTTT.